This entry lists 28 T cell receptor beta chains sequenced from one sample in a study of blood T cell repertoires in COVID-19. Some clones are missing from TCRdb's copy, which holds only in-frame ones; the method was immunoSEQ multiplex PCR. The sample records tens of thousands of clones, about 80% being singletons. The sequenced sample was peripheral blood. These receptors all come from a man between 50 and 59 years old with active or convalescent COVID-19.

The chain has TRBV6-2 or TRBV6-3 and TRBJ2-7; D gene unclear. Trimming took off 6 bases at V and 4 bases at J, with 16 bases between the two ends. CDR3 length: 14 residues. Germline CDR1 is MNHEY and CDR2 is SVGEGT. Here the CDR3 DNA reads TGTGCCAGCAGACCTGATAGGAGCCGGTACGAGCAGTACTTC. Its protein product is CASRPDRSRYEQYF.

This rearrangement joins TRBV6-5 to TRBJ2-1; maybe TRBD1 (7 bases). This CDR3 is built from 12 residues. V was trimmed by 8 bases and J by 6 bases, leaving 11 bases between them. The germline V gene encodes CDR1 MNHEY and CDR2 SVGAGI. The CDR3 nucleotides read TGTGCCAGCTCAGGGGGGTCCAATGAGCAGTTCTTC. Residues: CASSGGSNEQFF.

V is TRBV6-6 and J is TRBJ2-2; 9 bases are a match to TRBD1. The ends lost 6 bases at V and 4 bases at J; junction bases unmatched: 9. The CDR3 extends over 16 amino acids. Germline V gene sequence: CDR1 MNHNY, CDR2 SVGAGI (reference sequence). In DNA form, the CDR3 reads TGTGCCAGCAGCCCGGGACAGGGCATAGGCACCGGGGAGCTGTTTTTT. Protein: CASSPGQGIGTGELFF.

The rearrangement uses TRBV29-1 and TRBJ2-1; 7 bases align to TRBD2. V lost 7 bases, J lost 4 bases, and 10 bases stayed unmatched. This CDR3 is built from 14 residues. Germline-derived CDR1 and CDR2 are SQVTM and ANQGSEA. The CDR3 coding sequence is TGCAGCGGCGAAGGCGGGAGCAAGTACAATGAGCAGTTCTTC. Its translation is CSGEGGSKYNEQFF.

This chain's CDR3 is CASSRTTGANTGELFF. Here the CDR3 DNA reads TGTGCCAGTAGTCGGACGACAGGGGCGAACACCGGGGAGCTGTTTTTT. The rearrangement links TRBV19 to TRBJ2-2, with 8 bases that match TRBD1. Trimming at V came to 5 bases and at J to 0 bases, leaving 5 bases not matched to a gene. The germline V gene encodes CDR1 LNHDA and CDR2 SQIVND (reference sequence). CDR3 length: 16 residues.

V gene TRBV18 combines with J gene TRBJ1-5; the D is unclear. V was trimmed by 4 bases and J by 7 bases, leaving 17 bases between them. This CDR3 has 15 residues. Looked up from germline, CDR1 is KGHSH and CDR2 is LQKENI. CDR3 sequence: CASSRSAGTAQPQHF. The CDR3 DNA reads TGTGCCAGCTCACGAAGTGCGGGCACGGCCCAGCCCCAGCATTTT.

The genes are TRBV20-1 and TRBJ2-1, with D uncertain. From germline, CDR1 is DFQATT and CDR2 SNEGSKA (reference sequence). V was pared by 5 bases and J by 9 bases, with 11 bases between. The CDR3 is 11 residues long. The CDR3 spells CSAFRGREQFF. CDR3 DNA: TGCAGTGCTTTTCGAGGTCGTGAGCAGTTCTTC.

The V gene is TRBV7-9, the J gene TRBJ2-3; 10 bases are a match to TRBD2. Germline CDR1 is SEHNR and CDR2 is FQNEAQ (reference sequence). This CDR3 spans 16 amino acids. V lost 5 bases, J lost 0 bases, and 5 bases stayed unmatched. The CDR3 DNA follows: TGTGCCAGCAGCCCGGGACTAGCGTGGAGCACAGATACGCAGTATTTT. Amino acids: CASSPGLAWSTDTQYF.

V is TRBV5-4 and J is TRBJ2-7, with a weak D call TRBD2 (6 bases). Germline CDR1 and CDR2: SGHNT and YYREEE (reference sequence). The CDR3 length is 14 residues. V was clipped by 2 bases and J by 0 bases, with 9 bases between them. The CDR3 region is CASSLPGDSYEQYF. As DNA, the CDR3 is TGTGCCAGCAGCTTACCGGGGGACTCCTACGAGCAGTACTTC.

The rearrangement uses TRBV7-3 and TRBJ2-3, with 9 bases lining up with TRBD2. V lost 1 base to trimming and J lost 5 bases; unmatched junction nucleotides: 13. This CDR3 is built from 18 residues. The V gene's germline CDR1 is SGHTA and CDR2 FQGTGA. The chain's CDR3 is CASSLRGLAGASRDTQYF. For the CDR3, the DNA is TGTGCCAGCAGCTTAAGGGGTTTAGCGGGGGCCTCTAGAGATACGCAGTATTTT.

The chain carries TRBV19 and TRBJ1-6; the match to TRBD1 covers 8 bases. CDR3 length equals 18 residues. Germline trimming cut 6 bases from V and 0 bases from J; bases unmatched to any gene: 10. Germline CDR1 reads LNHDA; CDR2 reads SQIVND (reference sequence). The CDR3 protein is CASSGPGQASSYNSPLHF. In DNA, the CDR3 is TGTGCCAGTAGCGGACCGGGACAGGCTAGCTCCTATAATTCACCCCTCCACTTT.

The gene calls are TRBV5-1 and TRBJ2-4; 12 bases are shared with TRBD2. The germline CDR1 and CDR2 sequences are SGHRS and YFSETQ. The V segment lost 2 bases and the J segment 0 bases; nucleotides outside the gene matches: 3. The CDR3 has 17 residues. CDR3: CASSFLAGGGAKNIQYF. In DNA form, the CDR3 reads TGCGCCAGCAGCTTCCTAGCGGGAGGGGGAGCCAAAAACATTCAGTACTTC.

The chain links TRBV5-4 to TRBJ2-5, with D maybe TRBD2 (5 bases). Trimming shortened V by 4 bases and J by 0 bases, and 13 bases separated the two germline ends. The CDR3 sequence is 15 residues long. From germline, CDR1 is SGHNT and CDR2 YYREEE (reference sequence). CDR3: CASSLGDWYQETQYF. The CDR3 coding sequence is TGTGCCAGCAGCCTGGGAGATTGGTACCAAGAGACCCAGTACTTC.

The chain combines TRBV10-2 with TRBJ2-2; 11 nucleotides line up with TRBD2. The CDR3 runs to 16 residues. Germline CDR1 and CDR2: WSHSY and SAAADI. The J segment lost 2 bases and the V segment lost 6 bases, leaving 5 bases of the junction unmatched. The CDR3: CASRLTSGINTGELFF. In DNA form, the CDR3 reads TGCGCCAGCAGGTTGACTAGCGGGATTAACACCGGGGAGCTGTTTTTT.

The CDR3 spells CASSTTSGTYNEQFF. DNA of the CDR3: TGCGCCAGCAGCACAACTAGCGGTACCTACAATGAGCAGTTCTTC. This chain uses TRBV4-1 with TRBJ2-1; TRBD2 aligns across 8 bases. From germline, CDR1 is MGHRA and CDR2 YSYEKL. After removal of 5 bases from V and 2 bases from J, the junction contained 5 bases not matched to a gene. There are 15 residues in the CDR3.

The gene calls are TRBV30 and TRBJ2-7; D may be TRBD2 (6 bases). Germline V lookup: CDR1 GTSNPN, CDR2 SVGIG (reference sequence). CDR3 size: 12 residues. V lost 5 bases and J lost 0, with 8 bases in between. The chain's CDR3 is CAWGTSSYEQYF. CDR3 nucleotide sequence: TGTGCCTGGGGGACTTCCTCCTACGAGCAGTACTTC.

This sequence joins TRBV19 and TRBJ2-2; 12 bases fit TRBD2. In germline, CDR1 is LNHDA, CDR2 SQIVND (reference sequence). The junction had 3 bases not matched to a gene; V was cut back by 4 bases and J by 6 bases. The CDR3 is 15 amino acids. The CDR3 reads CASSTLAGGPGELFF. In DNA form, the CDR3 reads TGTGCCAGTAGTACCCTAGCGGGAGGGCCCGGGGAGCTGTTTTTT.

The rearrangement uses TRBV21-1 and TRBJ1-2. TRBV21-1 is assigned pseudogene status. The CDR3 covers 17 residues. The CDR3 reads CASSSGEPGGLNYGYTF. The CDR3 bases are TGTGCCAGCAGCTCGGGCGAACCGGGGGGCCTCAACTATGGCTACACCTTC.

This sequence joins TRBV4-1 and TRBJ2-5; D unresolved. The germline V gene encodes CDR1 MGHRA and CDR2 YSYEKL. This CDR3 is built from 14 residues. V lost 1 base, J lost 2 bases, and 8 bases lay in between. The CDR3 DNA is TGCGCCAGCAGCCAAGGTCCAGGACAAGAGACCCAGTACTTC. Its protein is CASSQGPGQETQYF.

This clone occurred many times. The chain links TRBV7-9 to TRBJ2-1; 7 bases agree with TRBD2. Germline CDR1 reads SEHNR; CDR2 reads FQNEAQ (reference sequence). This CDR3 contains 13 residues. The J segment lost 6 bases and the V segment lost 6 bases, leaving 5 bases of the junction unmatched. The chain's CDR3 is CASRSGGLNEQFF. For the CDR3, the DNA is TGTGCCAGCAGGTCGGGAGGCCTCAATGAGCAGTTCTTC.

This chain's CDR3 is CASNRGLNEQFF. CDR3 coding DNA: TGTGCCAGTAACAGAGGGCTCAATGAGCAGTTCTTC. The rearrangement links TRBV19 to TRBJ2-1, with D possibly matching TRBD2 (5 bases). With 7 bases removed from V and 6 bases from J, the gap between germline ends came to 10 bases. Germline CDR1 and CDR2: LNHDA and SQIVND (reference sequence). The CDR3 is 12 amino acids.

The rearrangement joins TRBV25-1 to TRBJ2-3, with 8 positions matching TRBD2. Germline CDR1 is MGHDK and CDR2 is SYGVNS. Unmatched junction bases numbered 4, after V lost 0 bases and J lost 2 bases. The CDR3 totals 16 residues. CDR3 sequence: CASSEYSSGDTDTQYF. CDR3 sequence (DNA): TGTGCCAGCAGTGAATATAGTAGCGGGGACACAGATACGCAGTATTTT.

This chain joins TRBV6-6 and TRBJ1-2; 10 nucleotides align to TRBD1. V lost 0 bases and J lost 6; bases outside the gene matches: 4. There are 15 residues in the CDR3. Germline CDR1 and CDR2: MNHNY and SVGAGI (reference sequence). The CDR3 DNA reads as TGTGCCAGCAGTTACTCGATGACAGGGGGCAATGGCTACACCTTC. Translation gives CASSYSMTGGNGYTF.

This chain links TRBV3-1 (or the pseudogene TRBV3-2) with TRBJ2-7; a weak D match, TRBD2 (5 bases). Trimming removed 2 bases from V and 3 bases from J, with 11 bases in between. This CDR3 has 14 amino acids. The germline V gene has CDR1 LGHDT and CDR2 YNNKEL (reference sequence). The CDR3 is CASSQSSRVYEQYF. CDR3 nucleotide sequence: TGTGCCAGCAGCCAATCCTCGAGGGTCTACGAGCAGTACTTC.

About this clone itself: Other DNA sequences in this specimen translate into the identical CDR3. The CDR3 sequence is CASSVSTGELFF. The CDR3 nucleotides read TGTGCCAGCAGTGTCTCTACCGGGGAGCTGTTTTTT. This chain joins TRBV2 and TRBJ2-2; D unclear. There are 12 residues in the CDR3. The germline CDR1 and CDR2 sequences are SNHLY and FYNNEI. The V and J ends lost 4 bases and 5 bases respectively, with 5 bases between them.

V and J are TRBV7-3 and TRBJ2-6; D might be TRBD1 (7 bases). The germline CDR1 and CDR2 sequences are SGHTA and FQGTGA. The CDR3 is 16 residues long. V was clipped by 3 bases and J by 0 bases, with 9 bases between them. DNA of the CDR3: TGTGCCAGCAGCTTCCAGGGGGGCTCTGGGGCCAACGTCCTGACTTTC. The encoded protein is CASSFQGGSGANVLTF.

The chain links TRBV7-6 to TRBJ1-3, with D possibly being TRBD1 (5 bases). Germline CDR1 SGHVS, CDR2 FNYEAQ. This CDR3 is 15 amino acids long. V lost 5 bases and J lost 1, with 12 bases in between. CDR3 residues: CASSPLGGSGNTIYF. In DNA, the CDR3 is TGTGCCAGCAGCCCTCTTGGGGGGTCTGGAAACACCATATATTTT.

This clone was counted only a few times. The genes are TRBV14 and TRBJ2-1, with 11 bases fitting TRBD2. Germline V gene sequence: CDR1 SGHDN, CDR2 FVKESK. The CDR3 contains 16 residues. Trimming cost V 1 base and J 10 bases; bases outside gene matches: 9. The CDR3 nucleotides are TGTGCCAGCAGCCAAGTCTCTCTCCTAGCGGGAGGAGAGCAGTTCTTC. The encoded protein is CASSQVSLLAGGEQFF.